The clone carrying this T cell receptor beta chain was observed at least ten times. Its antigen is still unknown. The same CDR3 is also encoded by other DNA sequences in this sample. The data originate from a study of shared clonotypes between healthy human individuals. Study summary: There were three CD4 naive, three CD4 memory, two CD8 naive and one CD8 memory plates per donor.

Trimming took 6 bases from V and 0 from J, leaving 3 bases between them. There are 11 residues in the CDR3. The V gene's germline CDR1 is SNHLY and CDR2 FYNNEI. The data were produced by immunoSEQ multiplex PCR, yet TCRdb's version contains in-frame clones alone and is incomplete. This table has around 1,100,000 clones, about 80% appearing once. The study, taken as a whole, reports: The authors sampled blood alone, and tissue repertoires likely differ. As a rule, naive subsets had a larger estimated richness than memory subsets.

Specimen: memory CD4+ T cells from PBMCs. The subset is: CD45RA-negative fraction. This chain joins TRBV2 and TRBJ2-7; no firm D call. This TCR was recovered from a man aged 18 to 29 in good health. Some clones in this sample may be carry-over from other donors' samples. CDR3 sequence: CASSFSYEQYF. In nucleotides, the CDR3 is TGTGCCAGCAGCTTCTCCTACGAGCAGTACTTC.